This entry is about one T cell receptor beta chain. These data are taken from a study of CD8+ T cells in alopecia areata. Sequencing used cDNA as its template, made by extracting RNA and reverse transcribing it. Generated by immunoSEQ multiplex PCR, the TCRdb table keeps only in-frame clones and is missing some. Of 90,000 to 150,000 clones in the sample, roughly two thirds are singletons; the top ten hold roughly 3.1%. V lost 1 base, J lost 9 bases, and 7 bases lay in between. Germline values: CDR1 MGHDK, CDR2 SYGVNS. The CDR3 is 12 residues long. Sequencing was done on a sample of CD4+ T cells sorted from blood. The sequence derives from a human donor in good health. This chain joins TRBV25-1 and TRBJ2-1; maybe TRBD2 (5 bases). CDR3 residues: CASSEFGGEQFF. The CDR3 DNA follows: TGTGCCAGCAGTGAATTTGGAGGTGAGCAGTTCTTC.